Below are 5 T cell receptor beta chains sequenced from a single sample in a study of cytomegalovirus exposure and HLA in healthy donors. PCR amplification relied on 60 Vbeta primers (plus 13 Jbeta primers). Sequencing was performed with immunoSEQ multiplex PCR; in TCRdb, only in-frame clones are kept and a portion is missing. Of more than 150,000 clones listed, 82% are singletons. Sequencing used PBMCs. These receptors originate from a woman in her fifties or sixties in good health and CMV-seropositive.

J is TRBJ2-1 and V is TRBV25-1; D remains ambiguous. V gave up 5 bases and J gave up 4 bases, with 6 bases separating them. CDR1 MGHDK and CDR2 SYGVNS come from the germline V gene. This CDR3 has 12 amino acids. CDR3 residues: CASSPPYNEQFF. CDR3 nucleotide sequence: TGTGCCAGCAGTCCTCCTTACAATGAGCAGTTCTTC.

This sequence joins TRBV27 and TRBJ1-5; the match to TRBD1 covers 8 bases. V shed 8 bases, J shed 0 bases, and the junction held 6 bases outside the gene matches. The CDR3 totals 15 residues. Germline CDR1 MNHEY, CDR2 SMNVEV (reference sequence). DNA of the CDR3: TGTGCCAGCGCCGGGACAGGATATAGCAATCAGCCCCAGCATTTT. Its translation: CASAGTGYSNQPQHF.

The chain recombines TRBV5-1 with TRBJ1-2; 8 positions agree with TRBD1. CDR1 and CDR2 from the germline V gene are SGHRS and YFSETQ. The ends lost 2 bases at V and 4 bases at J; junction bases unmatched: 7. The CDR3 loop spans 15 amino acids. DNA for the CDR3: TGCGCCAGCAGCTTACAGGGGGAGTCCGGCTATGGCTACACCTTC. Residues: CASSLQGESGYGYTF.

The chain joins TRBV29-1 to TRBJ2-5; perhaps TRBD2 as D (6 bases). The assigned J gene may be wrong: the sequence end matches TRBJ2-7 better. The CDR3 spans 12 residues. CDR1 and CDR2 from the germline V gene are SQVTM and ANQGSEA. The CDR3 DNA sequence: TGCAGCGTTGGGGGTGGGGGGTACGAGCAGTACTTC. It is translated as CSVGGGGYEQYF.

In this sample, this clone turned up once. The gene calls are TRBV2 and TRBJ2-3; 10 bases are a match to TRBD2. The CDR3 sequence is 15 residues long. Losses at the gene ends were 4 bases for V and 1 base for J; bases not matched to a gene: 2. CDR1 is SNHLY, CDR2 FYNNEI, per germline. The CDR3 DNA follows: TGTGCCAGCAGTGCTCTAGCGGGGGGCACAGATACGCAGTATTTT. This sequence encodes CASSALAGGTDTQYF.